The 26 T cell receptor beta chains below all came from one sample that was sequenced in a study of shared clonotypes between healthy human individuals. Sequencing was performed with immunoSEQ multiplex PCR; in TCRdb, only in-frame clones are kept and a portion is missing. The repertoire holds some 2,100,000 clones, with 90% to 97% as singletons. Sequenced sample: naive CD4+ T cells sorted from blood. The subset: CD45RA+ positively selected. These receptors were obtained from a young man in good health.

CDR3 in amino acids: CASSFRVGGYTF. In DNA, the CDR3 is TGTGCCAGCAGTTTCAGGGTCGGGGGCTACACCTTC. The chain couples TRBV6-5 to TRBJ1-2; perhaps TRBD1 as D (5 bases). This CDR3 is 12 amino acids long. Germline lookup yields CDR1 MNHEY and CDR2 SVGAGI. The germline V and J ends were trimmed by 4 bases and 8 bases, with 11 bases remaining between them.

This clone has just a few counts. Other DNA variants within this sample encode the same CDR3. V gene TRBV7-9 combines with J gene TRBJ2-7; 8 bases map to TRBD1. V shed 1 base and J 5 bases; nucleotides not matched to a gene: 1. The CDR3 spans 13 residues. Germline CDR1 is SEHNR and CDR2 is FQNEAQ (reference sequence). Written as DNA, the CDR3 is TGTGCCAGCAGCTTAGGACAGGGGAACGAGCAGTACTTC. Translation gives CASSLGQGNEQYF.

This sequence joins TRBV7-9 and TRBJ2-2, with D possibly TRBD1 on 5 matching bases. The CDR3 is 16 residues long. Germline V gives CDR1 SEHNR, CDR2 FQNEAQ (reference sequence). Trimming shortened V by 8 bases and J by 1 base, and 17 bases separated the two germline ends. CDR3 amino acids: CASGPEGVGNTGELFF. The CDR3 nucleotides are TGTGCCAGCGGCCCCGAAGGGGTTGGGAACACCGGGGAGCTGTTTTTT. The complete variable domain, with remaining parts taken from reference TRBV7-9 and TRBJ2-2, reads DTGVSQNPRHKITKRGQNVTFRCDPISEHNRLYWYRQTLGQGPEFLTYFQNEAQLEKSRLLSDRFSAERPKGSFSTLEIQRTEQGDSAMYLCASGPEGVGNTGELFFGEGSRLTVL.

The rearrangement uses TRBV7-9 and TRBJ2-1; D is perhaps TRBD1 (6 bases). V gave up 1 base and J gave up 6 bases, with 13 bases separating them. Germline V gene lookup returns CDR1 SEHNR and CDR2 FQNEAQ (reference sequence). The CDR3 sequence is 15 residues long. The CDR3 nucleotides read TGTGCCAGCAGCTTAGTGGGGACAAGACGCAATGAGCAGTTCTTC. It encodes CASSLVGTRRNEQFF.

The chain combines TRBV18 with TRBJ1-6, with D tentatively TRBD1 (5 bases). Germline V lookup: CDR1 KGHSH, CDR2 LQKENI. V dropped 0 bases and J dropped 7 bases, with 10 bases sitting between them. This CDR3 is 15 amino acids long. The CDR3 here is CASSPPWGGNSPLHF. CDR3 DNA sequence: TGTGCCAGCTCACCACCCTGGGGGGGAAATTCACCCCTCCACTTT.

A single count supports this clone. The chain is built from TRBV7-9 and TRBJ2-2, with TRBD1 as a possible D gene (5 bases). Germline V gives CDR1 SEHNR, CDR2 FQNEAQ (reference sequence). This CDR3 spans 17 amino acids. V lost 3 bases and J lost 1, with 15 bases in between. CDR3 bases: TGTGCCAGCAGCTTCAGTCATGGGGCCGAGAACACCGGGGAGCTGTTTTTT. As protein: CASSFSHGAENTGELFF.

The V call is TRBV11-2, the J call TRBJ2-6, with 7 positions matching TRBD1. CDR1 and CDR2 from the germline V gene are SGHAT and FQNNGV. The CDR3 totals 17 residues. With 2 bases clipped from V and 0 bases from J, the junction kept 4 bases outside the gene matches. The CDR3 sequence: CASSLTGASSGANVLTF. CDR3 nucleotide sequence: TGTGCCAGCAGCTTAACAGGGGCTAGCTCTGGGGCCAACGTCCTGACTTTC.

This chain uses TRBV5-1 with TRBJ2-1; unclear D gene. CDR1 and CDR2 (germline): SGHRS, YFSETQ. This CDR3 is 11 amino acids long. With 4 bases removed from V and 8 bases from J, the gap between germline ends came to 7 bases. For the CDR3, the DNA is TGCGCCAGCAGCGCAGAGCATGAGCAGTTCTTC. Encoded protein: CASSAEHEQFF.

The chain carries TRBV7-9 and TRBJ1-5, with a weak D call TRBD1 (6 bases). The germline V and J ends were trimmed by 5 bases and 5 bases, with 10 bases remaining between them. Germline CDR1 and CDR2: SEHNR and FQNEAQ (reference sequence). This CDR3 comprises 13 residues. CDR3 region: CASSKRGDQPQHF. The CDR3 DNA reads TGTGCCAGCAGCAAGAGGGGGGATCAGCCCCAGCATTTT.

CDR3 sequence reads: CASRLSRGDGYTF. DNA for the CDR3: TGTGCCAGCAGACTATCCCGAGGGGATGGCTACACCTTC. The V call is TRBV6-6, the J call TRBJ1-2, with D tentatively TRBD1 (5 bases). The CDR3 is 13 amino acids. Germline V gene sequence: CDR1 MNHNY, CDR2 SVGAGI (reference sequence). Trimming cost V 6 bases and J 6 bases, with 14 bases left between them.

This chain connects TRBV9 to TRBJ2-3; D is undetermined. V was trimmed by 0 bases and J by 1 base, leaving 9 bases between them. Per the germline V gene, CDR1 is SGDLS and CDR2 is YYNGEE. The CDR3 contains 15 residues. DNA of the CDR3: TGTGCCAGCAGCGTAGAAGCATACGGCACAGATACGCAGTATTTT. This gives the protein CASSVEAYGTDTQYF.

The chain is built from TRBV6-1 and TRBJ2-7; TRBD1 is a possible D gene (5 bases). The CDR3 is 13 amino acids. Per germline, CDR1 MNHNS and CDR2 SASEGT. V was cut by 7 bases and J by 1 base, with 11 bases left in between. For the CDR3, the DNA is TGTGCCAGCACTTTTCAGGGATCCTACGAGCAGTACTTC. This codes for CASTFQGSYEQYF.

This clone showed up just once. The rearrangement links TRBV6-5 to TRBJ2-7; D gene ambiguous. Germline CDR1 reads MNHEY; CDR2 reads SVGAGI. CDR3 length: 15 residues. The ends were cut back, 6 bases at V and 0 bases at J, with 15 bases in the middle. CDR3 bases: TGTGCCAGCAGCCCAGGCCCGATCGTCTCCTACGAGCAGTACTTC. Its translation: CASSPGPIVSYEQYF.

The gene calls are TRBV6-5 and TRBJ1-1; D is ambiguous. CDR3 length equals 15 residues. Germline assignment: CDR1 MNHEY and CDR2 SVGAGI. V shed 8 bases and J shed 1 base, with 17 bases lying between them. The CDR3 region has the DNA TGTGCCAGCGTCAGCGCAAGGACGGGGAACACTGAAGCTTTCTTT. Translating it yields CASVSARTGNTEAFF.

CDR3 bases: TGCAGTGCTAGTAATGGGTACGAGCAGTACTTC. Its protein product is CSASNGYEQYF. This chain links TRBV20-1 with TRBJ2-7; D unclear. Germline V gives CDR1 DFQATT, CDR2 SNEGSKA (reference sequence). Trimming cost V 3 bases and J 4 bases, with 7 bases left between them. The CDR3 runs to 11 residues.

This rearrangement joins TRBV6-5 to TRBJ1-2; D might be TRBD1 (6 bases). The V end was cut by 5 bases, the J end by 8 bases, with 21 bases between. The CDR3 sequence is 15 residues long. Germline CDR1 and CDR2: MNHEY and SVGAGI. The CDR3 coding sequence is TGTGCCAGCAGTCTATATGGGACACACCCTTGGGGCTACACCTTC. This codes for CASSLYGTHPWGYTF.

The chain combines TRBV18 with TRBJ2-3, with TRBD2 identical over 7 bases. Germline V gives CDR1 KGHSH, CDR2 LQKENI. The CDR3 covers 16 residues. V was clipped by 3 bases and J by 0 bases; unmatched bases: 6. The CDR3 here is CASSPMAGVSTDTQYF. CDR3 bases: TGTGCCAGCTCACCGATGGCGGGAGTAAGCACAGATACGCAGTATTTT.

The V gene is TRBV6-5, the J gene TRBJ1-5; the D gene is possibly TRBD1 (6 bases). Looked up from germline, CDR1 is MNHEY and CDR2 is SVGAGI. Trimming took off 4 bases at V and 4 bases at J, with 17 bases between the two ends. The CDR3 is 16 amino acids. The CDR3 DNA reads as TGTGCCAGCAGTTCCGGGTTAAGGGGGTCGAATCAGCCCCAGCATTTT. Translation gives CASSSGLRGSNQPQHF.

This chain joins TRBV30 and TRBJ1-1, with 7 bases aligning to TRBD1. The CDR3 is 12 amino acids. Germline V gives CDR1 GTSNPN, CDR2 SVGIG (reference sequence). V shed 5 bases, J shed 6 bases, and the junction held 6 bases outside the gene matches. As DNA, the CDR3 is TGTGCCTGGGCTGGACAGGTCTCTGAAGCTTTCTTT. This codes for CAWAGQVSEAFF.

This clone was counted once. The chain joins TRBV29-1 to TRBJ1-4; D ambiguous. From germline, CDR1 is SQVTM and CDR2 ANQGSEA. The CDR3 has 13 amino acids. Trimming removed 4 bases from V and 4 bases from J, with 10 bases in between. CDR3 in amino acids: CSVGDPFNEKLFF. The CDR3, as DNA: TGCAGCGTTGGCGATCCCTTTAATGAAAAACTGTTTTTT.

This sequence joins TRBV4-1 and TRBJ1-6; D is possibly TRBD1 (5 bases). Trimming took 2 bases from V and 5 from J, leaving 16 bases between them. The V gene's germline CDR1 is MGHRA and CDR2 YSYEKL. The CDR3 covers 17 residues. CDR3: CASSQKPGQGDNSPLHF. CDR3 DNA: TGCGCCAGCAGCCAAAAACCCGGGCAGGGAGATAATTCACCCCTCCACTTT.

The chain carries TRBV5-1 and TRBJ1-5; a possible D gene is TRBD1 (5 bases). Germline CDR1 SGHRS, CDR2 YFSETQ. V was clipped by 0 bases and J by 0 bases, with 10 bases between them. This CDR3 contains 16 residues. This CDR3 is CASSLGDGNSNQPQHF. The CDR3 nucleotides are TGCGCCAGCAGCTTGGGGGACGGGAATAGCAATCAGCCCCAGCATTTT.

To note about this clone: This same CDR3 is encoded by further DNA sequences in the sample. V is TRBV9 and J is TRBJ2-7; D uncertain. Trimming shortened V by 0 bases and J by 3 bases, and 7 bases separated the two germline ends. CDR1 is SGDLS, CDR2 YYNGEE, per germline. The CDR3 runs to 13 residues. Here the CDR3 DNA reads TGTGCCAGCAGCGTAGGACTGGGCTACGAGCAGTACTTC. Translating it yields CASSVGLGYEQYF.

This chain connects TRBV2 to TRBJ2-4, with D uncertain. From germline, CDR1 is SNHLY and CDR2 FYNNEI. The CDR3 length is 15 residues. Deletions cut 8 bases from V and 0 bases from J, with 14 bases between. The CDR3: CASYHPGEAKNIQYF. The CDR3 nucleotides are TGTGCCAGCTACCACCCTGGGGAAGCCAAAAACATTCAGTACTTC.

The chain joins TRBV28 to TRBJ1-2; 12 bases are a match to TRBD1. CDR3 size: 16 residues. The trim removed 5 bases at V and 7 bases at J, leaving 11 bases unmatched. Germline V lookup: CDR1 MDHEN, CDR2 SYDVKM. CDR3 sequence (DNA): TGTGCCAGCAGTCCACCCCCGGGACAGGGGGCGAGTGGCTACACCTTC. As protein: CASSPPPGQGASGYTF.

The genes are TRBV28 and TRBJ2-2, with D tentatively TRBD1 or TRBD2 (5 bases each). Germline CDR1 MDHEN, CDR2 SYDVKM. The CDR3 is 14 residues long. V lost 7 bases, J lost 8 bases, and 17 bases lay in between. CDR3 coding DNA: TGTGCCAGCAAGATAGGGACCGCCGGGGGGGAGCTGTTTTTT. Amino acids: CASKIGTAGGELFF. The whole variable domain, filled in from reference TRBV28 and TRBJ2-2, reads DVKVTQSSRYLVKRTGEKVFLECVQDMDHENMFWYRQDPGLGLRLIYFSYDVKMKEKGDIPEGYSVSREKKERFSLILESASTNQTSMYLCASKIGTAGGELFFGEGSRLTVL.